The rows below give T cell receptor beta chains drawn from one sample of a study of CXCR3-negative and CXCR3-positive naive CD8 T cells. After re-calling the 5' RACE reads, TCRdb lists one entry per CDR3 protein, DNA absent. The sample totals over 55,000 distinct CDR3 sequences. Sequenced material: naive CXCR3+ CD8+ T cells from blood. The receptor source for this set is a human donor in good health. Some clones in this sample may be carry-over from other donors' samples. The CDR3 runs from the conserved cysteine through the conserved F or W. Expanded clones are given a class, and other clones once, few, many or no size at all.

v_call	clone_size	j_call	cdr3_aa
TRBV12-3/TRBV12-4	.	TRBJ1-1	CASSSTTGYTEAFF
TRBV11-2	.	TRBJ2-5	CASSLHQETQYF
TRBV12-3/TRBV12-4	.	TRBJ1-2	CASSLGGDYGYTF
TRBV12-3/TRBV12-4	.	TRBJ2-7	CASSPGPAGTYEQYF
TRBV11-2	.	TRBJ2-4	CASSPRQEENIQYF
TRBV5-6	.	TRBJ2-1	CASSPGSDNEQFF
TRBV21-1	.	TRBJ2-2	CASSPTSGVRSTGELFF
TRBV2	.	TRBJ1-4	CASNGGRSTNEKLFF
TRBV13	.	TRBJ1-1	CASSLEGNTEAFF
TRBV10-3	.	TRBJ1-1	CAISGAGTGTEAFF
TRBV9	.	TRBJ1-4	CASSPQGQPLERLFF
TRBV28	.	TRBJ1-6	CASSLWSEMLNSPLHF
TRBV6-6	.	TRBJ1-2	CASSYTNYGYTF
TRBV4-3	.	TRBJ1-5	CASSPQPGNQPQHF
TRBV7-2	.	TRBJ1-2	CASSLFPGQTNYGYTF
TRBV28	.	TRBJ2-2	CASSFIEFTGELFF
TRBV4-2	.	TRBJ2-3	CASGTRVGTDTQYF
TRBV7-9	.	TRBJ2-2	CASSLPGSNTGELFF
TRBV6-2/TRBV6-3	medium-sized	TRBJ1-2	CASIHVPGQGNGYTF
TRBV12-3/TRBV12-4	.	TRBJ1-1	CASRRLGDTEAFF
TRBV5-1	.	TRBJ1-5	CASSLGQGADQPQHF
TRBV12-3/TRBV12-4	.	TRBJ2-2	CASSLKGNAGTGELFF
TRBV18	.	TRBJ2-7	CASSPPNTDREPYEQYF
TRBV4-3	.	TRBJ2-2	CASSPDTDTGELFF
TRBV28	.	TRBJ1-5	CASTNVQGLSQPQHF
TRBV3-1	.	TRBJ1-2	CASSTRTGKGYTF
TRBV11-3	.	TRBJ2-5	CASSAREGQETQYF
TRBV12-3/TRBV12-4	.	TRBJ1-5	CASTLEGEGDQPQHF
TRBV6-6	.	TRBJ2-3	CASSYLGHTQYF